This T cell receptor (beta chain) appears in the sequencing data of a study of shared clonotypes between healthy human individuals. Study-level points and caveats: Sample collection involved blood only; tissue repertoires are likely different.

Naive CD8 isolation took CD45RO-negative cells positively selected for CCR7 and excluded terminally differentiated effector memory CD45RA+ cells. Details on this clone: The antigen is not known.

This CDR3 spans 13 amino acids. V lost 3 bases and J 7 bases, leaving 10 bases between the germline ends. Per germline, CDR1 SGDLS and CDR2 YYNGEE. Assay used: immunoSEQ multiplex PCR; TCRdb lists only in-frame clones, some missing. The sample comprises just over 2,000,000 clones, less than 95% of which are singletons, and 0.85% to 1.2% rests with the top ten. The chain combines TRBV9 with TRBJ2-2; D remains ambiguous. This clonotype was sampled from a man between 18 and 35 years old in good health. Input material: naive CD8+ T cells sorted from blood. CDR3 nucleotides: TGTGCCAGCAGCGGTAGAAGTATCGGGGAGCTGTTTTTT. Translated: CASSGRSIGELFF.